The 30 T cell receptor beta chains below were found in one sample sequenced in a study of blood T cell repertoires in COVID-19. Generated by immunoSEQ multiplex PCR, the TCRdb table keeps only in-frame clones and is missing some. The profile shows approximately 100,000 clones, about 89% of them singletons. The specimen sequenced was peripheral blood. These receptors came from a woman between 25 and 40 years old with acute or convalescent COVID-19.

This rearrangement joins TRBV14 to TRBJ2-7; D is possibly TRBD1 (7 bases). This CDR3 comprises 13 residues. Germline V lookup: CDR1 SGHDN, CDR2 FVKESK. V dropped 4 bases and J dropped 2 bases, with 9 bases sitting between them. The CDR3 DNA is TGTGCCAGCAGCCGCGGGACAGCCTACGAGCAGTACTTC. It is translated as CASSRGTAYEQYF.

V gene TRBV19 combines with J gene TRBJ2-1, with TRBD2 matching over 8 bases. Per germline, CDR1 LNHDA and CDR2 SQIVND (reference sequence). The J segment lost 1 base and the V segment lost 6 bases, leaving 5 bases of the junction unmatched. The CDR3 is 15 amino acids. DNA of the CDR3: TGTGCCAGTAGCGATAGCGGGGCATCCTACAATGAGCAGTTCTTC. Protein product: CASSDSGASYNEQFF. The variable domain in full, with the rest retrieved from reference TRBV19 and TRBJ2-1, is DGGITQSPKYLFRKEGQNVTLSCEQNLNHDAMYWYRQDPGQGLRLIYYSQIVNDFQKGDIAEGYSVSREKKESFPLTVTSAQKNPTAFYLCASSDSGASYNEQFFGPGTRLTVL.

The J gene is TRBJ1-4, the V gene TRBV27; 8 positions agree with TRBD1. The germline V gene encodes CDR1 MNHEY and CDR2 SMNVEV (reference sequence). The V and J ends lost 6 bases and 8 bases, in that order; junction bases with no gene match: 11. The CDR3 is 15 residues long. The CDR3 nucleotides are TGTGCCAGCAGAGTCCTAGGACAGGGCCCAGAAAAACTGTTTTTT. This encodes CASRVLGQGPEKLFF.

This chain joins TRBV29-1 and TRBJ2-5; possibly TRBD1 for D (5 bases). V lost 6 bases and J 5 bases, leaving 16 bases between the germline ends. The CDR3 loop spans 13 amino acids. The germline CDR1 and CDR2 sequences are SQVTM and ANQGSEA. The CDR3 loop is CSVPTDLGETQYF. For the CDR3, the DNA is TGCAGCGTACCGACAGACCTCGGGGAGACCCAGTACTTC. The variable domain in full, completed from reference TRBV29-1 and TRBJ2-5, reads SAVISQKPSRDICQRGTSLTIQCQVDSQVTMMFWYRQQPGQSLTLIATANQGSEATYESGFVIDKFPISRPNLTFSTLTVSNMSPEDSSIYLCSVPTDLGETQYFGPGTRLLVL.

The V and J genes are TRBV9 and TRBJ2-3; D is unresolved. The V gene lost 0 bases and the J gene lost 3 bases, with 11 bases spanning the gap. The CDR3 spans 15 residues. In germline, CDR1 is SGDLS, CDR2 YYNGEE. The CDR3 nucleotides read TGTGCCAGCAGCGTAGACCCCACAGCTACAGATACGCAGTATTTT. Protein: CASSVDPTATDTQYF. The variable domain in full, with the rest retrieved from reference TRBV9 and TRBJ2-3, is DSGVTQTPKHLITATGQRVTLRCSPRSGDLSVYWYQQSLDQGLQFLIQYYNGEERAKGNILERFSAQQFPDLHSELNLSSLELGDSALYFCASSVDPTATDTQYFGPGTRLTVL.

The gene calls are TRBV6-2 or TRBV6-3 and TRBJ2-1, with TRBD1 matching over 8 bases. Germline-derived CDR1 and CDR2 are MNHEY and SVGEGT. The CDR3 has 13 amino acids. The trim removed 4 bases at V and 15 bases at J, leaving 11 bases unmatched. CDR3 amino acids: CASSSQDRALLFF. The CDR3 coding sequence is TGTGCCAGCAGTTCCCAGGACAGGGCCCTTTTGTTCTTC.

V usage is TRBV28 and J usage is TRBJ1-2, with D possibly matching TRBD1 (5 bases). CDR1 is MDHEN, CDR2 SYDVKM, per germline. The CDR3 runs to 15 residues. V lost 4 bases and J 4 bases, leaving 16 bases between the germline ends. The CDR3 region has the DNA TGTGCCAGCAGTTCCCAGGGACTTTTGCGCTATGGCTACACCTTC. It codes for CASSSQGLLRYGYTF.

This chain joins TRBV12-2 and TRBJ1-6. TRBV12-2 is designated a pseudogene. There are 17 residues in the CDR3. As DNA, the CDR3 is TGTGCAAGTCGCCTCCTCCGGGACTCCCAAAGAGGATCACCCCTCCACTTT. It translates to CASRLLRDSQRGSPLHF.

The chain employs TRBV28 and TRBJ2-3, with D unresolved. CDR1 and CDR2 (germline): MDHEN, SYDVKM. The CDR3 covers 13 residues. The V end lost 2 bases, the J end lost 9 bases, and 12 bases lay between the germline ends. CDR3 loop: CASSLESLRTQYF. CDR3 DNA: TGTGCCAGCAGTTTAGAAAGTCTCAGGACGCAGTATTTT.

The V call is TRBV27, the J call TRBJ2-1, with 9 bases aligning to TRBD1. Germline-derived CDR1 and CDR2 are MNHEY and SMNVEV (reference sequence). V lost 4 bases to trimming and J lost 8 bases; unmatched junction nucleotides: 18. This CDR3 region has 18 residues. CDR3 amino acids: CASSSYLTDRGTPDEQFF. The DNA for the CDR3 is TGTGCCAGCAGTTCCTACCTGACGGACAGGGGAACTCCTGATGAGCAGTTCTTC.

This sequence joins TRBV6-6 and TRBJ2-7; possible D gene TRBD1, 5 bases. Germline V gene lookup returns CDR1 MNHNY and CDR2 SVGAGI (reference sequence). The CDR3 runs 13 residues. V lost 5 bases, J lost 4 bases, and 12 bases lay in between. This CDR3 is CASSKTSGYEQYF. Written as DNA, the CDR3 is TGTGCCAGCAGTAAGACGTCAGGGTACGAGCAGTACTTC.

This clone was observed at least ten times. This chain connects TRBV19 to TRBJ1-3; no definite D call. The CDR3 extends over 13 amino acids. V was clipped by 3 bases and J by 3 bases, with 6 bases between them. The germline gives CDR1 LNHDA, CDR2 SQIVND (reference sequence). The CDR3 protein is CASSMEGGNTIYF. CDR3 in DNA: TGTGCCAGTAGTATGGAGGGTGGAAACACCATATATTTT.

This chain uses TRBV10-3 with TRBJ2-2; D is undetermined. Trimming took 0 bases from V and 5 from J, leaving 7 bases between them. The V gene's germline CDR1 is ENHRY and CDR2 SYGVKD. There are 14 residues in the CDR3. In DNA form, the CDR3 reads TGTGCCATCAGTGAGTCTGTGGAGACCGGGGAGCTGTTTTTT. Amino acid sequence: CAISESVETGELFF.

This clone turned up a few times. CDR3 in amino acids: CASSRSRWGHEQYF. CDR3 bases: TGTGCCAGCAGCCGATCCAGGTGGGGGCACGAGCAGTACTTC. The chain employs TRBV3-1 (or the pseudogene TRBV3-2) and TRBJ2-7; a possible D gene is TRBD1 (6 bases). The germline gives CDR1 LGHDT, CDR2 YNNKEL (reference sequence). With 4 bases removed from V and 5 bases from J, the gap between germline ends came to 15 bases. The CDR3 has 14 amino acids.

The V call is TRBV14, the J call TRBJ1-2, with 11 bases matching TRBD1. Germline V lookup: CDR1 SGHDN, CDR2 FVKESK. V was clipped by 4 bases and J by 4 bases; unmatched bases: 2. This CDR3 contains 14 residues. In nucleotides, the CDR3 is TGTGCCAGCAGCCTCGGACAGGGGGCCTATGGCTACACCTTC. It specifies CASSLGQGAYGYTF.

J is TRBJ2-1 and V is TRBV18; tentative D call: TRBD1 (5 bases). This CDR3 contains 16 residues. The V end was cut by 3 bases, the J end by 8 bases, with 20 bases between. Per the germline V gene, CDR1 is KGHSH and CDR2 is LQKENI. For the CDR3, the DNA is TGTGCCAGCTCACCTCCTCCAGGGATCTCATCCGATGAGCAGTTCTTC. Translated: CASSPPPGISSDEQFF.

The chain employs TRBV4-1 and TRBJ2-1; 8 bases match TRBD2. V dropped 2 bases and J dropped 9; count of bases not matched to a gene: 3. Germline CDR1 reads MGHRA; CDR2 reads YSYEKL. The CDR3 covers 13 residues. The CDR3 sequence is CASSQPGLGEQFF. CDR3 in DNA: TGCGCCAGCAGCCAACCGGGACTAGGTGAGCAGTTCTTC.

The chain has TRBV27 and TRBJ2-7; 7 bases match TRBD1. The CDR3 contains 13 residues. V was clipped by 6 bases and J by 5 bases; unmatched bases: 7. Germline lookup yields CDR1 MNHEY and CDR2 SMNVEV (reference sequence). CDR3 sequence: CASSQGDINEQYF. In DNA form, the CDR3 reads TGTGCCAGCAGCCAGGGGGACATAAACGAGCAGTACTTC.

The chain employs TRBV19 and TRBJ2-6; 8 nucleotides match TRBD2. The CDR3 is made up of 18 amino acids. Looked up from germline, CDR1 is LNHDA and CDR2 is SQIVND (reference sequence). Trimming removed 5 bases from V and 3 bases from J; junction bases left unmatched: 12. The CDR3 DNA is TGTGCCAGTAGTTTCCCCCGCGGGAGGAGTGTTGGGGCCAACGTCCTGACTTTC. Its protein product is CASSFPRGRSVGANVLTF.

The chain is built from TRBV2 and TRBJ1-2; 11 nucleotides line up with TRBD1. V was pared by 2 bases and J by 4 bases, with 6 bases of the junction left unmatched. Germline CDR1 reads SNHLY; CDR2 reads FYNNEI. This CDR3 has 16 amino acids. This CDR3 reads CASSEWDRGSGYGYTF. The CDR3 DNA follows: TGTGCCAGCAGTGAATGGGACAGGGGGTCGGGCTATGGCTACACCTTC.

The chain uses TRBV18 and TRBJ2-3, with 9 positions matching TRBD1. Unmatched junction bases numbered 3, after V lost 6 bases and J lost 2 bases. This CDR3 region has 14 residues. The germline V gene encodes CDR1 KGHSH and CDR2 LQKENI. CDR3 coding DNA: TGTGCCAGCTCGAGGACAGGGGCCACAGATACGCAGTATTTT. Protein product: CASSRTGATDTQYF. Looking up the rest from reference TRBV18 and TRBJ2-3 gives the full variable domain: NAGVMQNPRHLVRRRGQEARLRCSPMKGHSHVYWYRQLPEEGLKFMVYLQKENIIDESGMPKERFSAEFPKEGPSILRIQQVVRGDSAAYFCASSRTGATDTQYFGPGTRLTVL.

The CDR3 spells CASSRGGGEAGELFF. The DNA for the CDR3 is TGCGCCAGCTCACGGGGCGGAGGGGAAGCCGGGGAGCTGTTTTTT. The V call is TRBV5-1, the J call TRBJ2-2, with D perhaps matching TRBD2 (6 bases). The CDR3 is made up of 15 amino acids. Trimming stripped 7 bases from V and 6 bases from J, with 19 bases between. Per germline, CDR1 SGHRS and CDR2 YFSETQ. The full variable domain, completed using reference TRBV5-1 and TRBJ2-2, is KAGVTQTPRYLIKTRGQQVTLSCSPISGHRSVSWYQQTPGQGLQFLFEYFSETQRNKGNFPGRFSGRQFSNSRSEMNVSTLELGDSALYLCASSRGGGEAGELFFGEGSRLTVL.

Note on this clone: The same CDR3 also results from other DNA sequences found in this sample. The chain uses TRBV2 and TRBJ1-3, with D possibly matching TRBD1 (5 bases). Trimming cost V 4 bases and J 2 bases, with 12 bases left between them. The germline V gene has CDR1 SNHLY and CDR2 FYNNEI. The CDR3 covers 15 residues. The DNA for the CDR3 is TGTGCCAGCAGTGTCCTTCAGGGTGCTGGAAACACCATATATTTT. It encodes CASSVLQGAGNTIYF.

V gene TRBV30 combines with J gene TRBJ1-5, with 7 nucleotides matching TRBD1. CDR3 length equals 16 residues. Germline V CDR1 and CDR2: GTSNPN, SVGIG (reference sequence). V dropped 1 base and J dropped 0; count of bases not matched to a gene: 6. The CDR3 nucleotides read TGTGCCTGGAGTGGAGGGGGCTCTACTAGCAATCAGCCCCAGCATTTT. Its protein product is CAWSGGGSTSNQPQHF.

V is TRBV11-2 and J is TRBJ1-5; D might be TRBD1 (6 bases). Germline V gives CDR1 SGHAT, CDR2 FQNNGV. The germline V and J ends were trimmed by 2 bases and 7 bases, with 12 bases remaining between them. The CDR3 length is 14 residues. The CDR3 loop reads CASSLSGGDQPQHF. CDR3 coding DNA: TGTGCCAGCAGCTTATCGGGGGGCGACCAGCCCCAGCATTTT.

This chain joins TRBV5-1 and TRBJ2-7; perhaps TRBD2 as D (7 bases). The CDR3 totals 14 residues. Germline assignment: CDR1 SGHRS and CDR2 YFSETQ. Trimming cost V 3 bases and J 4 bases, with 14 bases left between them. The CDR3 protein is CASSSWGGPYEQYF. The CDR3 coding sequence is TGCGCCAGCAGCTCCTGGGGGGGGCCGTACGAGCAGTACTTC.

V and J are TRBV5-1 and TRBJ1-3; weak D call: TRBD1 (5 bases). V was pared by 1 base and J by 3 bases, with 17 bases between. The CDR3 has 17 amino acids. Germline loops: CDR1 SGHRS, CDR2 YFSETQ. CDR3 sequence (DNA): TGCGCCAGCAGCTTGTGGGGGACTCAGGACCTTGGAAACACCATATATTTT. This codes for CASSLWGTQDLGNTIYF.

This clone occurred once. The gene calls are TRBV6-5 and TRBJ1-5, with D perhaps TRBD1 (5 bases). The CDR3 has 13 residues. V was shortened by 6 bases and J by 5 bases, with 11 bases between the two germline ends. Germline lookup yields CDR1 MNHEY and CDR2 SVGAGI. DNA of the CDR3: TGTGCCAGCAGGGGGGGTCCTTATCAGCCCCAGCATTTT. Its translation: CASRGGPYQPQHF.

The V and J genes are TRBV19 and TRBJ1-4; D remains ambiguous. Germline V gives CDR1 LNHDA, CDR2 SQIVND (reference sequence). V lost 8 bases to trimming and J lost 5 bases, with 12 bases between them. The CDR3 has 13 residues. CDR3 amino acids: CASRGAVNEKLFF. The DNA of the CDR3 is TGTGCCAGTCGAGGAGCGGTGAATGAAAAACTGTTTTTT.

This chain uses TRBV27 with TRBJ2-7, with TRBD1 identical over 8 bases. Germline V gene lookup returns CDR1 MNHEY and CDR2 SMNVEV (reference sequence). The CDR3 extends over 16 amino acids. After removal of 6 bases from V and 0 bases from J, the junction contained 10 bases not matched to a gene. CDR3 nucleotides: TGTGCCAGCAGCCGTAATTTGGGGACAGGCTCCTACGAGCAGTACTTC. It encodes CASSRNLGTGSYEQYF.